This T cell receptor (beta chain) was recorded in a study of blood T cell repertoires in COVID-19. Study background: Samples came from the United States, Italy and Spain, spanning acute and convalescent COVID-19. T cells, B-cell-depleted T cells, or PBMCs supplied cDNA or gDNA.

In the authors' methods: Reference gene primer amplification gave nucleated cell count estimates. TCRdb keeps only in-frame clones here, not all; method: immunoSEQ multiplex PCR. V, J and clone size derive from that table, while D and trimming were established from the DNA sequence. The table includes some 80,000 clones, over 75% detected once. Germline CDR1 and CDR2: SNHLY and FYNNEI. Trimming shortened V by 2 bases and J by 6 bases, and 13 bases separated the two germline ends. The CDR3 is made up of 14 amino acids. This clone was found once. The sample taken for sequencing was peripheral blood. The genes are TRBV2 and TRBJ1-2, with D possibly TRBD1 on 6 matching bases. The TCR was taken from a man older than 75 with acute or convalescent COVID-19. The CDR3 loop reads CASSELGQRNGYTF. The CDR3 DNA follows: TGTGCCAGCAGTGAATTGGGACAAAGGAATGGCTACACCTTC.